The text below deals with one T cell receptor (beta chain). Antigen unknown. The sample is drawn from a study of cytomegalovirus exposure and HLA in healthy donors. Findings of the study overall: Exclusion as indistinguishable affected some V segments, including TRBV6-2 and TRBV6-3. Some public TCRs appeared in many individuals, while most sequences were rare. Presence/absence results assume similar sequencing depth per donor, which may not hold.

PCR employed 60 Vbeta and 13 Jbeta primers. The assay was immunoSEQ multiplex PCR, and TCRdb's table has in-frame clones only and misses some. The sample data list approximately 190,000 clones. Looked up from germline, CDR1 is MGHRA and CDR2 is YSYEKL. CDR3 length: 15 residues. Each donor's status was that of a healthy bone marrow donor. The V and J genes are TRBV4-1 and TRBJ2-5, with 10 bases lining up with TRBD1. Gene TRBJ2-7 matches the end of the DNA better, so the J call may be wrong. Sequenced sample: PBMCs. The receptor comes from a man aged 25 to 45 in good health and CMV-seronegative. The CDR3 nucleotides read TGCGCCAGCAGCCAAGGGACAGGGGGTTCCTACGAGCAGTACTTC. Residues: CASSQGTGGSYEQYF.